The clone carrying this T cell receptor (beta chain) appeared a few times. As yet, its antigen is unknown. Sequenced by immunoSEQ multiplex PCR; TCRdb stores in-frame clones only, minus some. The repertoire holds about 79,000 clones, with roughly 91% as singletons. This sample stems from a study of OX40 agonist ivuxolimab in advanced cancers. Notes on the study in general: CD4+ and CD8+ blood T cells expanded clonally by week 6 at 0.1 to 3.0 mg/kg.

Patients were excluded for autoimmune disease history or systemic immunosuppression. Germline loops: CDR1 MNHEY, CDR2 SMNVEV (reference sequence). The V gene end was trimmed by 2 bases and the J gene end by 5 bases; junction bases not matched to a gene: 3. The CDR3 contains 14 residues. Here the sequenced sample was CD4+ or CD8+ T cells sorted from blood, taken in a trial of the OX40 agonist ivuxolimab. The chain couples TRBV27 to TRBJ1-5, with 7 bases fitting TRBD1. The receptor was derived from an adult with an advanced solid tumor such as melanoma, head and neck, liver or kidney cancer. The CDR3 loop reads CASSLEGAHQPQHF. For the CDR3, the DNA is TGTGCCAGCAGTTTAGAGGGGGCGCATCAGCCCCAGCATTTT.